This entry lists 4 T cell receptor beta chains sequenced from one sample in a study of blood T cell repertoires in COVID-19. Assay: immunoSEQ multiplex PCR; the TCRdb copy retains only in-frame clones and omits some. The profile covers about 130,000 clones, with 85% appearing a single time and around 3.2% taken by the ten largest. The sequencing input was peripheral blood. These receptors all come from a woman older than 75 with COVID-19, enrolled during active disease.

The CDR3 loop is CASSLASGRGTDTQYF. The DNA for the CDR3 is TGTGCCAGCAGCTTAGCTAGCGGGAGGGGCACAGATACGCAGTATTTT. The gene calls are TRBV7-8 and TRBJ2-3, with 11 nucleotides matching TRBD2. This CDR3 spans 16 amino acids. Trimming at V came to 0 bases and at J to 1 base, leaving 0 bases not matched to a gene. Germline CDR1 SGHVS, CDR2 FQNEAQ.

This sequence joins TRBV7-2 and TRBJ2-7, with D possibly being TRBD2 (5 bases). Looked up from germline, CDR1 is SGHTA and CDR2 is FQGNSA. The CDR3 length is 14 residues. V was pared by 5 bases and J by 2 bases, with 13 bases between. CDR3: CASSIPGMTYEQYF. In DNA form, the CDR3 reads TGTGCCAGCAGCATACCGGGAATGACCTACGAGCAGTACTTC.

This clone was observed a few times. This CDR3 is also generated by other DNA sequences in the sample. This chain connects TRBV28 to TRBJ2-1; 8 bases match TRBD1. The length of the CDR3 is 15 residues. In germline, CDR1 is MDHEN, CDR2 SYDVKM. J gave up 3 bases and V 5 bases, and 6 bases lay outside the gene matches. CDR3 loop: CASSRTGGVYNEQFF. As DNA, the CDR3 is TGTGCCAGCAGTCGCACAGGGGGAGTCTACAATGAGCAGTTCTTC.

This sequence joins TRBV5-1 and TRBJ1-1, with a possible D match to TRBD1 (5 bases). This CDR3 contains 12 residues. CDR1 and CDR2 (germline): SGHRS, YFSETQ. V lost 4 bases, J lost 5 bases, and 9 bases lay in between. The CDR3 spells CASSGAETEAFF. CDR3 in DNA: TGCGCCAGCAGCGGGGCGGAGACTGAAGCTTTCTTT.